This section outlines one TCR beta chain sequence together with its context. The data stem from a study of blood T cell repertoires in COVID-19. How the authors handled the data: Reference gene primers were amplified, and this amplification served to estimate nucleated cell counts. Assay used: immunoSEQ multiplex PCR; TCRdb lists only in-frame clones, some missing. That table supplies the V and J calls and clone size; D and trimming were determined from the DNA. The sample has approximately 160,000 clones; about 88% are singletons. Material: peripheral blood. The receptor was isolated from a man in his 60s with active or convalescent COVID-19.

CDR3 coding DNA: TGTGCCAGTAGTGCCGCAGGGGCCTACGAGCAGTACTTC. Its protein product is CASSAAGAYEQYF. The chain carries TRBV19 and TRBJ2-7, with D perhaps matching TRBD1 (6 bases). The germline gives CDR1 LNHDA, CDR2 SQIVND (reference sequence). The length of the CDR3 is 13 residues. Trimming stripped 5 bases from V and 2 bases from J, with 10 bases between.